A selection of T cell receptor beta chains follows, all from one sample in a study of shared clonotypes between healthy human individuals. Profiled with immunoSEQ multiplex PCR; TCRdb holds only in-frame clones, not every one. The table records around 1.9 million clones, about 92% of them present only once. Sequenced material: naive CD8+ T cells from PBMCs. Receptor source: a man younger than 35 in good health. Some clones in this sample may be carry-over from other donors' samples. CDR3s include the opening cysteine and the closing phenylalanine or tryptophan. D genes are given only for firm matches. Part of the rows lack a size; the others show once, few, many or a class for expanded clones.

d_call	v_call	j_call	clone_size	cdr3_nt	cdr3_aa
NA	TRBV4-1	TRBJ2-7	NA	TGCGCCAGCAGCCAAGATAAGGGGCCGTTCCCCTACGAGCAGTACTTC	CASSQDKGPFPYEQYF
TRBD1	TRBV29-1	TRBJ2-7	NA	TGCAGCGTTAGACAGGGGGAGCAGTACTTC	CSVRQGEQYF
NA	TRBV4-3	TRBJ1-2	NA	TGCGCCAGCAGCCCCCAAGGAGGCCGAGCTAACTATGGCTACACCTTC	CASSPQGGRANYGYTF
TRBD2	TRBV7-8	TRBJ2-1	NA	TGTGCCAGCAGCTTAGCGTGGCTAGCGGAAACAAGAGTCAATGAGCAGTTCTTC	CASSLAWLAETRVNEQFF
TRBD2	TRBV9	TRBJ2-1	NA	TGTGCCAGCAGCGACGGGACTAGCAATGAGCAGTTCTTC	CASSDGTSNEQFF
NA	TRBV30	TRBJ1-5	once	TGTGCCTGGAGTGAAATTAGTAGCAATCAGCCCCAGCATTTT	CAWSEISSNQPQHF
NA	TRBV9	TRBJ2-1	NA	TGTGCCAGCAGCGTAGGGGGCGCCGACAATGAGCAGTTCTTC	CASSVGGADNEQFF
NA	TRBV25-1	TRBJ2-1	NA	TGTGCCAGCATATCGGTCGGACTATACAATGAGCAGTTCTTC	CASISVGLYNEQFF
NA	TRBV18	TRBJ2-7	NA	TGTGCCAGCTCACCCCGACAGGTATCATCCTACGAGCAGTACTTC	CASSPRQVSSYEQYF
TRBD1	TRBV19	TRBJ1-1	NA	TGTGCCAGTAGAGTTCAGGGGGCAAACACTGAAGCTTTCTTT	CASRVQGANTEAFF
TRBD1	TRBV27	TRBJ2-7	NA	TGTGCCAGCGGCCACCCGCGACAGGGCGAGCAGTACTTC	CASGHPRQGEQYF
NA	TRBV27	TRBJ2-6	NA	TGTGCCAGCACCTCCCCGGGGGTGTTGGGGGCCAACGTCCTGACTTTC	CASTSPGVLGANVLTF
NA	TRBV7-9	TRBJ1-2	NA	TGTGCCAGCAGCGGGCGGACACGTGACTATGGCTACACCTTC	CASSGRTRDYGYTF
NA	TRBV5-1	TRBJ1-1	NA	TGCGCCAGCAGCCCGGGACGGGGGGACCCTGAAGCTTTCTTT	CASSPGRGDPEAFF
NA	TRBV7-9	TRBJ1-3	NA	TGTGCCAGCAGCTTAGAAAGGGCTGGAAACACCATATATTTT	CASSLERAGNTIYF
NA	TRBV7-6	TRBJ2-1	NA	TGTGCCAGCAGCTTAGATCCGTCCTACAATGAGCAGTTCTTC	CASSLDPSYNEQFF
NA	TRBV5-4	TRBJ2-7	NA	TGTGCCAGCAGCTTGAAAGGGTTCGGCGAGCAGTACTTC	CASSLKGFGEQYF
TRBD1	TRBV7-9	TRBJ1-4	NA	TGTGCCAGCAGCACACGTCCCGGGACAGGGACCTTTTGGGAAAAACTGTTTTTT	CASSTRPGTGTFWEKLFF
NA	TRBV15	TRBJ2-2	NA	TGTGCCACCAGCAGACTTCCCCAGGGAACCGGGGAGCTGTTTTTT	CATSRLPQGTGELFF
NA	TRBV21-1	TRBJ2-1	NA	TGTGCCAGCAGCCCACAGGGTCTATACAATGAGCAGTTCTTC	CASSPQGLYNEQFF